This entry lists 26 T cell receptor beta chains sequenced from one sample in a study of beta chain features in type 1 diabetes. The isolated RNA, all of it, was reverse transcribed, so expressed TCRB transcripts were what got sequenced. Produced via immunoSEQ multiplex PCR; TCRdb's table is partial and in-frame only. This sample has 200,000 to 250,000 clones, with 9.6% found just once. Sequences were obtained from naive CD4+ T cells from blood. These TCRs come from a young woman in good health.

This clone was detected only a few times. The rearrangement joins TRBV6-5 to TRBJ2-7; TRBD1 is a possible D gene (6 bases). In germline, CDR1 is MNHEY, CDR2 SVGAGI. V was cut by 4 bases and J by 0 bases, with 10 bases left in between. This CDR3 region has 14 residues. The DNA for the CDR3 is TGTGCCAGCAGTTCGACAGGTAGCTCCTACGAGCAGTACTTC. Encoded protein: CASSSTGSSYEQYF.

This clone was detected only a few times. V and J are TRBV10-2 and TRBJ1-4, with a weak D call TRBD1 (6 bases). The CDR3 runs to 14 residues. The V and J ends lost 6 bases and 3 bases respectively, with 11 bases between them. Germline CDR1 is WSHSY and CDR2 is SAAADI. DNA of the CDR3: TGCGCCAGCAGCCCAAGACAGGCTAATGAAAAACTGTTTTTT. Amino acid sequence: CASSPRQANEKLFF.

Only a few counts were recorded for this clone. The V and J genes are TRBV5-1 and TRBJ1-2; no clear D. Trimming left V 0 bases short and J 4 bases short, with 16 bases between. The CDR3 runs 16 residues. Germline assignment: CDR1 SGHRS and CDR2 YFSETQ. This chain's CDR3 is CASSLATAVTTYGYTF. The CDR3 DNA reads as TGCGCCAGCAGCTTGGCTACCGCCGTGACTACCTATGGCTACACCTTC.

This clone was counted a few times. The rearrangement joins TRBV6-5 to TRBJ2-5; TRBD1 is a possible D gene (6 bases). Trimming took 2 bases from V and 13 from J, leaving 11 bases between them. This CDR3 comprises 11 residues. Germline lookup yields CDR1 MNHEY and CDR2 SVGAGI. The CDR3 is CASSYGQGLYF. The CDR3 DNA follows: TGTGCCAGCAGTTACGGGCAGGGGCTGTACTTC.

This clone has just a few counts. The genes are TRBV5-1 and TRBJ2-5; D unresolved. Deletions cut 0 bases from V and 2 bases from J, with 8 bases between. The CDR3 spans 14 residues. Per germline, CDR1 SGHRS and CDR2 YFSETQ. The CDR3 DNA sequence: TGCGCCAGCAGCTTGGTTGGGCAGCAAGAGACCCAGTACTTC. It encodes CASSLVGQQETQYF.

A few counts support this clone. This chain joins TRBV18 and TRBJ2-1; 9 bases are a match to TRBD2. V lost 3 bases to trimming and J lost 4 bases; unmatched junction nucleotides: 7. The CDR3 is made up of 16 amino acids. The V gene's germline CDR1 is KGHSH and CDR2 LQKENI. CDR3 in DNA: TGTGCCAGCTCACCGACTAGCGGAGGGGGGTACAATGAGCAGTTCTTC. Protein sequence: CASSPTSGGGYNEQFF.

The chain employs TRBV4-1 and TRBJ1-2, with 8 bases identical to TRBD1. Germline V lookup: CDR1 MGHRA, CDR2 YSYEKL. V lost 3 bases, J lost 0 bases, and 6 bases stayed unmatched. The CDR3 is made up of 16 amino acids. CDR3 protein: CASSHLRQGPNYGYTF. DNA for the CDR3: TGCGCCAGCAGCCATCTTAGACAGGGGCCTAACTATGGCTACACCTTC.

This clone was seen a handful of times. This chain links TRBV14 with TRBJ2-1; D perhaps matches TRBD1 (6 bases). Germline V gives CDR1 SGHDN, CDR2 FVKESK. CDR3 length equals 16 residues. Between the trimmed V and J ends, which lost 5 bases and 1 base, there was a span of 15 bases. DNA of the CDR3: TGTGCCAGCAGCAATACAGGGAGAAGGTCCTACAATGAGCAGTTCTTC. Translation gives CASSNTGRRSYNEQFF. Combining the CDR3 with reference TRBV14 and TRBJ2-1 gives the whole variable domain EAGVTQFPSHSVIEKGQTVTLRCDPISGHDNLYWYRRVMGKEIKFLLHFVKESKQDESGMPNNRFLAERTGGTYSTLKVQPAELEDSGVYFCASSNTGRRSYNEQFFGPGTRLTVL.

The chain uses TRBV5-6 and TRBJ1-3; D possibly corresponds to TRBD1 (5 bases). CDR3 length: 14 amino acids. Germline-derived CDR1 and CDR2 are SGHDT and YYEEEE. Trimming removed 4 bases at V and 4 bases at J, with 12 bases between. CDR3 sequence reads: CASSPSGLGNTIYF. The CDR3 DNA reads as TGTGCCAGCAGCCCGTCGGGACTAGGAAACACCATATATTTT.

This clone was seen a handful of times. The gene calls are TRBV30 and TRBJ2-3, with a possible D match to TRBD2 (6 bases). Germline V gene data show CDR1 as GTSNPN and CDR2 as SVGIG (reference sequence). The CDR3 runs to 13 residues. Trimming removed 3 bases from V and 4 bases from J, with 11 bases in between. CDR3 in amino acids: CAWRPSAADTQYF. The CDR3 DNA follows: TGTGCCTGGAGGCCTAGCGCTGCAGATACGCAGTATTTT.

This rearrangement joins TRBV30 to TRBJ1-2; tentatively, D is TRBD1 (6 bases). The CDR3 runs to 15 residues. Trimming took 0 bases from V and 7 from J, leaving 18 bases between them. Germline assignment: CDR1 GTSNPN and CDR2 SVGIG (reference sequence). This chain's CDR3 is CAWSVLPGQFSGYTF. CDR3 sequence (DNA): TGTGCCTGGAGTGTACTCCCGGGACAATTTTCTGGCTACACCTTC.

The V gene is TRBV19, the J gene TRBJ2-1; 9 bases fit TRBD2. V lost 3 bases to trimming and J lost 8 bases; unmatched junction nucleotides: 14. The CDR3 has 17 amino acids. Per the germline V gene, CDR1 is LNHDA and CDR2 is SQIVND (reference sequence). The CDR3 nucleotides read TGTGCCAGTAGTATCCTCCCGCGGGAGGGCCTCATCGATGAGCAGTTCTTC. Translated, it gives CASSILPREGLIDEQFF.

This clone was recorded a few times. The rearrangement joins TRBV30 to TRBJ1-1, with 8 nucleotides matching TRBD1. V shed 0 bases and J 5 bases; nucleotides not matched to a gene: 8. This CDR3 has 15 amino acids. CDR1 and CDR2 from the germline V gene are GTSNPN and SVGIG (reference sequence). The CDR3 coding sequence is TGTGCCTGGAGTGTACGGGACAGGAGTTTTACTGAAGCTTTCTTT. It codes for CAWSVRDRSFTEAFF.

The chain combines TRBV21-1 with TRBJ1-2; the table's D call, TRBD1, was not checked against the DNA. TRBV21-1 is shown as a pseudogene. The CDR3 runs to 21 residues. The CDR3 spells CASSPDRYPRTACGGYYGYTF. Written as DNA, the CDR3 is TGTGCCAGCAGCCCGGATAGATACCCTCGGACAGCGTGTGGGGGATACTATGGCTACACCTTC.

In this sample, this clone turned up a few times. This sequence joins TRBV30 and TRBJ1-1; 9 bases are a match to TRBD1. This CDR3 has 16 amino acids. The junction had 9 bases not matched to a gene; V was cut back by 0 bases and J by 4 bases. Germline-derived CDR1 and CDR2 are GTSNPN and SVGIG (reference sequence). In DNA form, the CDR3 reads TGTGCCTGGAGTGTAGACCGGACAGGGGTCGGCACTGAAGCTTTCTTT. This gives the protein CAWSVDRTGVGTEAFF.

CDR3 protein: CAWSVWNRGGDPNTEAFF. In DNA, the CDR3 is TGTGCCTGGAGTGTATGGAACAGAGGGGGGGACCCGAACACTGAAGCTTTCTTT. V gene TRBV30 combines with J gene TRBJ1-1; tentatively, D is TRBD1 (6 bases). Germline V lookup: CDR1 GTSNPN, CDR2 SVGIG (reference sequence). Trimming took off 0 bases at V and 1 base at J, with 21 bases between the two ends. The CDR3 loop spans 18 amino acids.

The table lists this clone with a count of one. A junction boundary mismatches the germline segment, possibly from a read error. In DNA, the CDR3 is TGTGCCAGCTCAACCGGGACAGGGGCAATTTTT. Amino acids: CASSTGTGAIF. The chain recombines TRBV18 with TRBJ1-4; TRBD1 matches 10 bases. The CDR3 runs 11 residues. Germline lookup yields CDR1 KGHSH and CDR2 LQKENI.

This clone has only a few counts. The chain uses TRBV6-6 and TRBJ2-7, with TRBD1 as a possible D gene (5 bases). Germline CDR1 MNHNY, CDR2 SVGAGI (reference sequence). V lost 6 bases to trimming and J lost 0 bases, with 9 bases between them. This CDR3 contains 13 residues. This CDR3 reads CASSYRSSYEQYF. For the CDR3, the DNA is TGTGCCAGCAGCTACAGGAGCTCCTACGAGCAGTACTTC.

This chain uses TRBV6-6 with TRBJ1-2, with D unresolved. Germline CDR1 and CDR2: MNHNY and SVGAGI (reference sequence). The CDR3 has 14 amino acids. The V gene lost 3 bases and the J gene lost 4 bases, with 12 bases spanning the gap. DNA of the CDR3: TGTGCCAGCAGTTATGAAAATTTACTCTATGGCTACACCTTC. The encoded protein is CASSYENLLYGYTF.

This clone was recorded a few times. The gene calls are TRBV25-1 and TRBJ2-5; D remains ambiguous. Per the germline V gene, CDR1 is MGHDK and CDR2 is SYGVNS. V lost 8 bases and J lost 3, with 7 bases in between. The CDR3 consists of 11 residues. The CDR3, as DNA: TGTGCCAGCGCCAGTAAAGAGACCCAGTACTTC. The encoded protein is CASASKETQYF. The entire variable domain, with the rest obtained from reference TRBV25-1 and TRBJ2-5, is as follows: EADIYQTPRYLVIGTGKKITLECSQTMGHDKMYWYQQDPGMELHLIHYSYGVNSTEKGDLSSESTVSRIRTEHFPLTLESARPSHTSQYLCASASKETQYFGPGTRLLVL.

V gene TRBV6-5 combines with J gene TRBJ1-1; D might be TRBD1 (5 bases). V was trimmed by 2 bases and J by 5 bases, leaving 15 bases between them. The CDR3 totals 15 residues. The germline V gene has CDR1 MNHEY and CDR2 SVGAGI. CDR3 region: CASSYQGSMETEAFF. The CDR3 DNA follows: TGTGCCAGCAGTTACCAGGGCTCTATGGAGACTGAAGCTTTCTTT.

The sample holds a few counts of this clone. The CDR3: CATTPRQRAENTEAFF. In nucleotides, the CDR3 is TGTGCCACGACGCCTAGACAGCGCGCAGAGAACACTGAAGCTTTCTTT. This chain links TRBV10-3 with TRBJ1-1; a possible D gene is TRBD1 (5 bases). The CDR3 sequence is 16 residues long. Trimming stripped 10 bases from V and 1 base from J, with 22 bases between. Germline V lookup: CDR1 ENHRY, CDR2 SYGVKD.

This clone was seen more than once but under ten times. The genes are TRBV7-3 and TRBJ1-6; TRBD1 is a possible D gene (5 bases). Germline V CDR1 and CDR2: SGHTA, FQGTGA. CDR3 length: 15 amino acids. V shed 0 bases and J shed 5 bases, with 8 bases lying between them. The CDR3: CASSLTGANNSPLHF. Written as DNA, the CDR3 is TGTGCCAGCAGCTTAACAGGGGCTAATAATTCACCCCTCCACTTT.

V is TRBV20-1 and J is TRBJ2-7, with TRBD1 matching over 7 bases. Germline V gene data show CDR1 as DFQATT and CDR2 as SNEGSKA (reference sequence). J was trimmed by 6 bases and V by 3 bases; bases with no gene match: 2. The CDR3 has 11 amino acids. CDR3 loop: CSASTGVEQYF. The CDR3 DNA is TGCAGTGCTAGTACAGGGGTCGAGCAGTACTTC.

The chain carries TRBV9 and TRBJ2-7; 8 nucleotides line up with TRBD1. The CDR3 is 14 amino acids. V lost 4 bases, J lost 1 base, and 4 bases stayed unmatched. From germline, CDR1 is SGDLS and CDR2 YYNGEE. CDR3 coding DNA: TGTGCCAGCAGCTCCGGGACAGGTTCCTACGAGCAGTACTTC. This translates into CASSSGTGSYEQYF.

In its sample, this clone was seen a few times. The V call is TRBV2, the J call TRBJ2-1; 8 nucleotides line up with TRBD2. The CDR3 is made up of 15 amino acids. Germline V CDR1 and CDR2: SNHLY, FYNNEI. The V and J ends lost 5 bases and 7 bases, in that order; junction bases with no gene match: 10. CDR3 in DNA: TGTGCCAGCAGTCTGCGGGGGGCGATTGGAAATGAGCAGTTCTTC. Translating it yields CASSLRGAIGNEQFF. Based on the CDR3 plus reference TRBV2 and TRBJ2-1, the full variable domain is EPEVTQTPSHQVTQMGQEVILRCVPISNHLYFYWYRQILGQKVEFLVSFYNNEISEKSEIFDDQFSVERPDGSNFTLKIRSTKLEDSAMYFCASSLRGAIGNEQFFGPGTRLTVL.